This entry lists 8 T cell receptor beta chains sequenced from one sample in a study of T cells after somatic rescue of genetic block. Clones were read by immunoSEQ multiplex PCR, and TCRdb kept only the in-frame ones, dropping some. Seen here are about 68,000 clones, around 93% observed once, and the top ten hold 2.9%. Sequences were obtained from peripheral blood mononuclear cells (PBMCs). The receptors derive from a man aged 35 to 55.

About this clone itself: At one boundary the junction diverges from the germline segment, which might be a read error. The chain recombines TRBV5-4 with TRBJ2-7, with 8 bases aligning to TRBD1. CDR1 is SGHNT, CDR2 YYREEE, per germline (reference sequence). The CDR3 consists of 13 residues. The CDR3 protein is CASSLKLTGQGQF. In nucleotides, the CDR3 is TGTGCCAGCAGCTTGAAGTTGACCGGACAGGGACAGTTC.

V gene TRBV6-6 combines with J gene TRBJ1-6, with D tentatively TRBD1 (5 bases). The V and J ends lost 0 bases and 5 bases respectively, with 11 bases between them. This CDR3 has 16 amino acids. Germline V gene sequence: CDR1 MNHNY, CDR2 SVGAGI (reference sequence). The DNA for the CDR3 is TGTGCCAGCAGTTACTCGAGTACAGGCGATAATTCACCCCTCCACTTT. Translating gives CASSYSSTGDNSPLHF.

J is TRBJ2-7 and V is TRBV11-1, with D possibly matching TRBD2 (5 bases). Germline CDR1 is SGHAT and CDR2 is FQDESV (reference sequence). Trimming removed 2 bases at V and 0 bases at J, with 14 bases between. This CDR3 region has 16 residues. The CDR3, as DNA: TGTGCCAGCAGCTTACTCGCGGGCCTGGCCTCCTACGAGCAGTACTTC. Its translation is CASSLLAGLASYEQYF.

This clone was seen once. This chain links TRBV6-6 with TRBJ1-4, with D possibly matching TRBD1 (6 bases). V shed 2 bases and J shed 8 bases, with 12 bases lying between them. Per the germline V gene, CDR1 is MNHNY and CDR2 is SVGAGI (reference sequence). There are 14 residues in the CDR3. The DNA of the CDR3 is TGTGCCAGCAGTTACACTCAGGGGTGGGAAAAACTGTTTTTT. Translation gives CASSYTQGWEKLFF.

The CDR3 here is CASSRGQPGDEQYF. The DNA of the CDR3 is TGCGCCAGCAGCAGAGGACAGCCCGGGGACGAGCAGTACTTC. The chain links TRBV10-2 to TRBJ2-7; D perhaps matches TRBD1 (6 bases). Looked up from germline, CDR1 is WSHSY and CDR2 is SAAADI. The CDR3 is made up of 14 amino acids. V was clipped by 6 bases and J by 5 bases, with 17 bases between them.

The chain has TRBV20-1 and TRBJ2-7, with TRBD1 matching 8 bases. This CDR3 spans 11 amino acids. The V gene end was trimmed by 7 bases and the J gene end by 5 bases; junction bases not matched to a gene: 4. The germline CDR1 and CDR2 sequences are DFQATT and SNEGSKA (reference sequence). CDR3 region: CSGQGLDEQYF. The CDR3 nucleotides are TGCAGTGGACAGGGGCTGGACGAGCAGTACTTC.

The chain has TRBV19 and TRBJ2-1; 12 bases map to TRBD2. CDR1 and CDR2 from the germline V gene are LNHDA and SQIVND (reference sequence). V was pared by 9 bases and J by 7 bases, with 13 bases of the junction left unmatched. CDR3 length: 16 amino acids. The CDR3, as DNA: TGTGCCAGCGCAGGTTGGCTAGCGGGAGGGAGAAATGAGCAGTTCTTC. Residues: CASAGWLAGGRNEQFF.

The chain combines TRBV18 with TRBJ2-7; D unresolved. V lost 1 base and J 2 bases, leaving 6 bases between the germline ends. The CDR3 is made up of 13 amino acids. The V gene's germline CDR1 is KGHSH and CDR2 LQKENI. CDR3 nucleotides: TGTGCCAGCTCACCACAGAGCACCTACGAGCAGTACTTC. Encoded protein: CASSPQSTYEQYF.